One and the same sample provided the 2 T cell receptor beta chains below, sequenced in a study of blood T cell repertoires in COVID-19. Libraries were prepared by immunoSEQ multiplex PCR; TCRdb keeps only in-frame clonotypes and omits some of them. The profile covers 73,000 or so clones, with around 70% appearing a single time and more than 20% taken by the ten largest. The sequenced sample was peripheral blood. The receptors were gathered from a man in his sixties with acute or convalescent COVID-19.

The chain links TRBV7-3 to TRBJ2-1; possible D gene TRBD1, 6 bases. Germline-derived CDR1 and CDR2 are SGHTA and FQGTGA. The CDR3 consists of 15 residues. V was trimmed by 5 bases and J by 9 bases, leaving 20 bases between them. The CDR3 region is CASSRDTEMGSEQFF. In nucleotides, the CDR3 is TGTGCCAGCAGCCGGGACACCGAAATGGGATCTGAGCAGTTCTTC.

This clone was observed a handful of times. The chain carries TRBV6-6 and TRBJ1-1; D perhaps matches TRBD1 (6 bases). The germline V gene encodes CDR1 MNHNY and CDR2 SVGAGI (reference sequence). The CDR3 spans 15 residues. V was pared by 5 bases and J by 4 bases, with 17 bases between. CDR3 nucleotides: TGTGCCAGCAGTCCCGAGTTAGGGGGACGCACTGAAGCTTTCTTT. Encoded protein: CASSPELGGRTEAFF.